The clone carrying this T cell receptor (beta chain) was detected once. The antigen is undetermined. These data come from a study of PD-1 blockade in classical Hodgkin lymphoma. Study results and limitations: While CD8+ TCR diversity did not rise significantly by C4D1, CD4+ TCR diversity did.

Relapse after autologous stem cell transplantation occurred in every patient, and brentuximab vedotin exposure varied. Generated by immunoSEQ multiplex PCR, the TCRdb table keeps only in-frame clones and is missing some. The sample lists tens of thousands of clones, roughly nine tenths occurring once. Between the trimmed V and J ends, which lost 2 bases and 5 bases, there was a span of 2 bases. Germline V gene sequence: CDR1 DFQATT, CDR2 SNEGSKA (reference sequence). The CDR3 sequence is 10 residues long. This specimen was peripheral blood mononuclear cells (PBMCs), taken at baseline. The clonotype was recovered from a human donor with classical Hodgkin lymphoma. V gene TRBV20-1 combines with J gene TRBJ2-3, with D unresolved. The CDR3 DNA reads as TGCAGTGCTAGAAGAGATACGCAGTATTTT. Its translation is CSARRDTQYF.